Shown below are 20 T cell receptor beta chains from a single sample sequenced in a study of CD8 T cells in ankylosing spondylitis. General study findings and limits: A TCR beta motif of eight highly homologous variants appeared characteristic of ankylosing spondylitis blood.

One entry per CDR3 protein results from TCRdb running MiXCR on the 5' RACE reads. The sample lists more than 500,000 distinct CDR3 sequences; under 5.5% were seen once. Their cognate antigens are unknown. Sequenced: blood, either unsorted or a sorted T cell fraction (not recorded which). These receptors originate from a male donor with ankylosing spondylitis.

This clonotype has a count of ten or more. This chain uses TRBV7-2 with TRBJ2-7, with 8 bases matching TRBD2. There are 14 residues in the CDR3. Germline values: CDR1 SGHTA, CDR2 FQGNSA. J lost 4 bases, V lost 3 bases, and 5 bases had no gene match. CDR3 coding DNA: TGTGCCAGCAGCTTGGGGACTAGTTTGTACGAGCAGTACTTC. Translation gives CASSLGTSLYEQYF.

This clonotype was seen repeatedly, ten times or more. The J gene is TRBJ2-7, the V gene TRBV4-3; possible D gene TRBD1, 5 bases. Trimming took off 5 bases at V and 1 base at J, with 15 bases between the two ends. This CDR3 has 15 amino acids. The germline CDR1 and CDR2 sequences are LGHNA and YSLEER. CDR3 sequence: CASSYFRADSYEQYF. The CDR3 region has the DNA TGCGCCAGCAGCTATTTCAGGGCGGATTCCTACGAGCAGTACTTC.

This clonotype showed up many times. The chain is built from TRBV29-1 and TRBJ1-1, with TRBD1 matching over 8 bases. This CDR3 has 14 amino acids. CDR1 and CDR2 (germline): SQVTM, ANQGSEA. After removal of 7 bases from V and 5 bases from J, the junction contained 12 bases not matched to a gene. CDR3: CSAGRGQGFTEAFF. The CDR3 nucleotides read TGCAGCGCTGGTAGAGGACAGGGTTTTACTGAAGCTTTCTTT.

The chain combines TRBV21-1 with TRBJ2-2. TRBV21-1 is an annotated pseudogene. The CDR3 length is 13 residues. DNA for the CDR3: TGTGCCAGCAGCAAAGATTTCACCGGGGAGCTGTTTTTT. It translates to CASSKDFTGELFF.

This clonotype came up many times. V usage is TRBV29-1 and J usage is TRBJ2-7; the match to TRBD1 covers 7 bases. With 4 bases clipped from V and 2 bases from J, the junction kept 5 bases outside the gene matches. From germline, CDR1 is SQVTM and CDR2 ANQGSEA. The CDR3 has 13 residues. This chain's CDR3 is CSVGTGAAYEQYF. The CDR3 DNA is TGCAGCGTTGGCACAGGGGCCGCCTACGAGCAGTACTTC.

J is TRBJ2-1 and V is TRBV7-6, with TRBD1 identical over 10 bases. V was clipped by 1 base and J by 10 bases; unmatched bases: 4. The germline V gene encodes CDR1 SGHVS and CDR2 FNYEAQ. This CDR3 has 14 residues. The CDR3: CASSLVPTGGEQFF. Written as DNA, the CDR3 is TGTGCCAGCAGCTTAGTCCCGACAGGGGGCGAGCAGTTCTTC.

This clonotype has at least ten counts. This chain links TRBV6-2 or TRBV6-3 with TRBJ1-4; D call uncertain. V was trimmed by 2 bases and J by 3 bases, leaving 10 bases between them. In germline, CDR1 is MNHEY, CDR2 SVGEGT. The CDR3 has 15 residues. The CDR3 loop is CASSYLAGSNEKLFF. The CDR3, as DNA: TGTGCCAGCAGTTACCTTGCCGGTTCTAATGAAAAACTGTTTTTT.

This sequence joins TRBV5-1 and TRBJ2-7, with TRBD2 matching over 9 bases. Per germline, CDR1 SGHRS and CDR2 YFSETQ. This CDR3 is built from 15 residues. Losses at the gene ends were 0 bases for V and 3 bases for J; bases not matched to a gene: 4. The CDR3 DNA is TGCGCCAGCAGCTTGGCGGCAGCGGGAGGCTACGAGCAGTACTTC. It translates to CASSLAAAGGYEQYF.

This clonotype was seen many times. The rearrangement links TRBV18 to TRBJ2-5; possible D gene TRBD1, 7 bases. The germline V gene has CDR1 KGHSH and CDR2 LQKENI. The length of the CDR3 is 15 residues. V dropped 1 base and J dropped 4 bases, with 13 bases sitting between them. In nucleotides, the CDR3 is TGTGCCAGCTCACCACAGGGGGCCGGGGGAGAGACCCAGTACTTC. Protein sequence: CASSPQGAGGETQYF.

This clonotype was seen many times. The chain couples TRBV10-3 to TRBJ2-3, with D unresolved. The V end lost 3 bases, the J end lost 5 bases, and 9 bases lay between the germline ends. The germline V gene encodes CDR1 ENHRY and CDR2 SYGVKD. This CDR3 spans 13 amino acids. The chain's CDR3 is CAISEPALDTQYF. The CDR3, as DNA: TGTGCCATCAGTGAACCCGCACTAGATACGCAGTATTTT.

This clonotype was seen at least ten times. V and J are TRBV5-5 and TRBJ2-1; possibly TRBD1 or TRBD2 for D (5 bases each). Germline CDR1 is SGHKS and CDR2 is YYEKEE (reference sequence). CDR3 size: 16 residues. The ends were cut back, 0 bases at V and 1 base at J, with 11 bases in the middle. CDR3 residues: CASSLAGPGSYNEQFF. The CDR3 DNA is TGTGCCAGCAGCTTGGCGGGACCCGGATCCTACAATGAGCAGTTCTTC.

The genes are TRBV6-1 and TRBJ2-7; D perhaps matches TRBD1 (6 bases). Germline V CDR1 and CDR2: MNHNS, SASEGT. The CDR3 is made up of 14 amino acids. Trimming left V 5 bases short and J 2 bases short, with 13 bases between. The CDR3 reads CASSQDSPPYEQYF. CDR3 in DNA: TGTGCCAGCAGTCAGGACAGTCCCCCCTACGAGCAGTACTTC.

This clonotype was detected ten times or more. The J gene is TRBJ2-5, the V gene TRBV7-2; D is perhaps TRBD1 (6 bases). V was trimmed by 5 bases and J by 0 bases, leaving 10 bases between them. This CDR3 has 14 amino acids. CDR1 is SGHTA, CDR2 FQGNSA, per germline. CDR3 DNA: TGTGCCAGCAGCCAGGACAGATACCAAGAGACCCAGTACTTC. The encoded protein is CASSQDRYQETQYF.

This clonotype has only a few counts. The chain uses TRBV4-1 and TRBJ2-4; 9 nucleotides agree with TRBD2. Germline V gene lookup returns CDR1 MGHRA and CDR2 YSYEKL. The CDR3 has 18 amino acids. V trimming: 0 bases; J trimming: 2 bases; junction bases outside the gene matches: 8. The DNA for the CDR3 is TGCGCCAGCAGCCAAGATTGGGCTAGCGGGATTTCCAAAAACATTCAGTACTTC. It specifies CASSQDWASGISKNIQYF.

Many counts were recorded for this clonotype. This chain links TRBV20-1 with TRBJ2-3; a weak D match, TRBD2 (7 bases). Germline CDR1 and CDR2: DFQATT and SNEGSKA (reference sequence). The CDR3 length is 15 residues. Trimming cost V 2 bases and J 6 bases, with 18 bases left between them. CDR3 region: CSARLTRGAGDTQYF. The CDR3 DNA is TGCAGTGCTAGACTTACTCGGGGGGCGGGCGATACGCAGTATTTT.

This clonotype was recorded many times. The chain links TRBV29-1 to TRBJ1-5, with 8 bases identical to TRBD1. The CDR3 spans 13 residues. The ends lost 4 bases at V and 5 bases at J; junction bases unmatched: 4. In germline, CDR1 is SQVTM, CDR2 ANQGSEA. CDR3 bases: TGCAGCGTTGCCGAACAGGGGGATCAGCCCCAGCATTTT. Translated, it gives CSVAEQGDQPQHF.

This clonotype was counted many times. This chain links TRBV7-9 with TRBJ1-2; D gene uncertain. This CDR3 region has 13 residues. The germline V gene has CDR1 SEHNR and CDR2 FQNEAQ (reference sequence). Trimming shortened V by 3 bases and J by 4 bases, and 9 bases separated the two germline ends. CDR3 loop: CASSFSTIYGYTF. The CDR3 nucleotides are TGTGCCAGCAGCTTTTCTACGATCTATGGCTACACCTTC.

This clonotype was detected ten times or more. CDR3 region: CASSYPAGGPNYEQYF. The CDR3 nucleotides read TGTGCCAGCAGTTACCCAGCGGGGGGGCCTAACTACGAGCAGTACTTC. The chain has TRBV6-5 and TRBJ2-7; 10 bases align to TRBD2. Germline lookup yields CDR1 MNHEY and CDR2 SVGAGI. Trimming at V came to 2 bases and at J to 3 bases, leaving 7 bases not matched to a gene. This CDR3 region has 16 residues.

This clonotype was picked up many times. The chain carries TRBV28 and TRBJ1-1; D is possibly TRBD1 (5 bases). The length of the CDR3 is 15 residues. The V gene lost 4 bases and the J gene lost 0 bases, with 12 bases spanning the gap. Germline CDR1 reads MDHEN; CDR2 reads SYDVKM. CDR3 nucleotide sequence: TGTGCCAGCAGTTCGCCAGGGTTTTTGAACACTGAAGCTTTCTTT. Translated, it gives CASSSPGFLNTEAFF.

The table lists this clonotype with many counts. The rearrangement uses TRBV28 and TRBJ2-5; the match to TRBD2 covers 7 bases. CDR1 is MDHEN, CDR2 SYDVKM, per germline. The junction had 9 bases not matched to a gene; V was cut back by 7 bases and J by 1 base. The CDR3 loop spans 15 amino acids. This chain's CDR3 is CASKSLRGIQETQYF. CDR3 nucleotides: TGTGCCAGCAAAAGCTTGCGGGGGATCCAAGAGACCCAGTACTTC.